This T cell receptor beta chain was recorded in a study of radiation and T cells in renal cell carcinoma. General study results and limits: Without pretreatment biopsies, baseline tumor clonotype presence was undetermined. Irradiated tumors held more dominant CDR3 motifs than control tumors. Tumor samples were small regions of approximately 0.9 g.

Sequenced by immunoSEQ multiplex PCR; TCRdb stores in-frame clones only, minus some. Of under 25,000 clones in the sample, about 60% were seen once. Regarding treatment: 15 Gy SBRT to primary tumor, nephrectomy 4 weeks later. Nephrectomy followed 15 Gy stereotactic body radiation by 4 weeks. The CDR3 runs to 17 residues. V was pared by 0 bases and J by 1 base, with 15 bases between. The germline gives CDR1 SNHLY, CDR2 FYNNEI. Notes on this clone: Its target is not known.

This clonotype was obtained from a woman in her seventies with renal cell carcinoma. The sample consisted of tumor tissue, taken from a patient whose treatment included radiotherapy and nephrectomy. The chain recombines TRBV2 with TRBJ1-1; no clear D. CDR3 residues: CASSEASSTRGNTEAFF. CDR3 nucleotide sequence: TGTGCCAGCAGTGAAGCAAGCTCGACACGAGGGAACACTGAAGCTTTCTTT.